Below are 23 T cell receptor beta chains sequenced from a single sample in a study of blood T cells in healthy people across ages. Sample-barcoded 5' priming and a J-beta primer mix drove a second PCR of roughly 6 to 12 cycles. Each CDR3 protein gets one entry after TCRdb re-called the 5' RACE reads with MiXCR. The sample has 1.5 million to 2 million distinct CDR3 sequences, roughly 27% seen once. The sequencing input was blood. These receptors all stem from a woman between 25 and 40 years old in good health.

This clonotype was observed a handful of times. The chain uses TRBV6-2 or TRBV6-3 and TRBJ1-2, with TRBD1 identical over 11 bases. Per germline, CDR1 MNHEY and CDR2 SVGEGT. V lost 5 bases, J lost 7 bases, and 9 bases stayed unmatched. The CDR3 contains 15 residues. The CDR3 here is CASSQPRDRGSGYTF. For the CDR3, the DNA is TGTGCCAGCAGTCAGCCCCGGGACAGGGGGTCTGGCTACACCTTC.

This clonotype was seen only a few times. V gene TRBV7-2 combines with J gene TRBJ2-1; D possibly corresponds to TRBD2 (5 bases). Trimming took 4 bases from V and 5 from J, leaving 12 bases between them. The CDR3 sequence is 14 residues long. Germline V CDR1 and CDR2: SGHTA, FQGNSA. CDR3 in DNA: TGTGCCAGCAGCTCTCAACAGACTAACAATGAGCAGTTCTTC. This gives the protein CASSSQQTNNEQFF.

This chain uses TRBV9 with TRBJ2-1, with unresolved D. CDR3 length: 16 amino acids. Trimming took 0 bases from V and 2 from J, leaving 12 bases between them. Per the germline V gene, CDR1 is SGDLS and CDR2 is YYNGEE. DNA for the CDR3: TGTGCCAGCAGCGTAGCCCCCGGGTCCGCCTACAATGAGCAGTTCTTC. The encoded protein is CASSVAPGSAYNEQFF.

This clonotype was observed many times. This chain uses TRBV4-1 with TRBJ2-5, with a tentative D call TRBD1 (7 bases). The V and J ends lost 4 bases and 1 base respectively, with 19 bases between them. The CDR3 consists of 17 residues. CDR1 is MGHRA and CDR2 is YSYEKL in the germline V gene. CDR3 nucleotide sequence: TGCGCCAGCAGCCCCGGAACAGGGGACTTTTCCCAAGAGACCCAGTACTTC. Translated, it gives CASSPGTGDFSQETQYF.

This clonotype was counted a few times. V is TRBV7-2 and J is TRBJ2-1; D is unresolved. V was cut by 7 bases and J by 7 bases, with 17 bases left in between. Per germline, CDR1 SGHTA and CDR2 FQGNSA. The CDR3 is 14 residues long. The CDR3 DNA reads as TGTGCCAGCACCAAGCCCCCCCCCCGAAATGAGCAGTTCTTC. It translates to CASTKPPPRNEQFF. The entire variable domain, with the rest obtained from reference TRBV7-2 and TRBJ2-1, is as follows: GAGVSQSPSNKVTEKGKDVELRCDPISGHTALYWYRQSLGQGLEFLIYFQGNSAPDKSGLPSDRFSAERTGGSVSTLTIQRTQQEDSAVYLCASTKPPPRNEQFFGPGTRLTVL.

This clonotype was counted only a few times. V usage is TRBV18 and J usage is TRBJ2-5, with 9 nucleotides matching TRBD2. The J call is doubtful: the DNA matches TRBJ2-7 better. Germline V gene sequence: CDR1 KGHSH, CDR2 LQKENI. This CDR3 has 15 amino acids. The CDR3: CASSLSAGGCNEQYF. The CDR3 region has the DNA TGTGCCAGCTCTCTCTCAGCGGGAGGATGCAACGAGCAGTACTTC.

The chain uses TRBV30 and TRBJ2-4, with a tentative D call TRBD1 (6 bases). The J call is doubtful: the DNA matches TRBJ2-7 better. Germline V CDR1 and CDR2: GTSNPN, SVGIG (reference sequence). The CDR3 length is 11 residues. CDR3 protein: CALAGAYEQYF. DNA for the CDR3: TGTGCCCTCGCAGGGGCCTACGAGCAGTACTTC.

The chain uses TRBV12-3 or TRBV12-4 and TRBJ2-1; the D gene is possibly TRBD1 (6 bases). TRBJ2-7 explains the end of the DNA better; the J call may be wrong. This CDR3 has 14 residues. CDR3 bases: TGTGCCAGCCAAATCGGACAGCTCTACAATGAGCAGTACTTC. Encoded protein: CASQIGQLYNEQYF.

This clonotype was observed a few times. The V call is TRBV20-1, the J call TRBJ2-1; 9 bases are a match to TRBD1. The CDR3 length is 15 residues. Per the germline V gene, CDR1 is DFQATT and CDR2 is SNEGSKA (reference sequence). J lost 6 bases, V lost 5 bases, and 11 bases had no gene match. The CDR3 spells CSAPRSGQGANEQFF. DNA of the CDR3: TGCAGTGCTCCCAGGTCGGGACAGGGAGCCAATGAGCAGTTCTTC.

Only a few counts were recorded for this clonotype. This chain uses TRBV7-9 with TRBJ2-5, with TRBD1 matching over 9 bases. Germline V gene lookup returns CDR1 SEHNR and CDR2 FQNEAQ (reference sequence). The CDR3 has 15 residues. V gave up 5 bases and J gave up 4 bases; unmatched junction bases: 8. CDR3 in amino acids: CASSRGQGGAETQYF. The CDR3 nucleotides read TGTGCCAGCAGCCGGGGACAGGGTGGCGCAGAGACCCAGTACTTC.

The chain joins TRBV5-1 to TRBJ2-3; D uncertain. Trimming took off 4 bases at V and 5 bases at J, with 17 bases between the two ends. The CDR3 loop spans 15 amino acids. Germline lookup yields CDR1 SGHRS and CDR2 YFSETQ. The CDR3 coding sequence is TGCGCCAGCAGCCCCGGGTCCACCTGGGGAGATACGCAGTATTTT. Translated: CASSPGSTWGDTQYF.

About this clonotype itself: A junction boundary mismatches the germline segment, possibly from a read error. The DNA of the CDR3 is TGTGCCAACAGTCCCCCCGCTGGGACAAATGGCCTCTTCCCGTACTTC. It yields the protein CANSPPAGTNGLFPYF. The chain joins TRBV28 to TRBJ2-7; a weak D match, TRBD1 (6 bases). Germline V gene lookup returns CDR1 MDHEN and CDR2 SYDVKM. The CDR3 contains 16 residues.

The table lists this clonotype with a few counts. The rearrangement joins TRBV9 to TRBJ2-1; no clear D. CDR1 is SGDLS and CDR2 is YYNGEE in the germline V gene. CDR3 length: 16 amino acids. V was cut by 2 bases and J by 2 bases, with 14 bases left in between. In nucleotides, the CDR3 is TGTGCCAGCAGCGTTAGTACCGGAAACACCTACAATGAGCAGTTCTTC. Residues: CASSVSTGNTYNEQFF. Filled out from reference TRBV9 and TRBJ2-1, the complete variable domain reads DSGVTQTPKHLITATGQRVTLRCSPRSGDLSVYWYQQSLDQGLQFLIQYYNGEERAKGNILERFSAQQFPDLHSELNLSSLELGDSALYFCASSVSTGNTYNEQFFGPGTRLTVL.

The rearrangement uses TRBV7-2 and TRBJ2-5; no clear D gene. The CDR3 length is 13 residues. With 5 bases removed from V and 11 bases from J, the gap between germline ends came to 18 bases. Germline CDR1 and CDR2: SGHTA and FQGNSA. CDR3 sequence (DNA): TGTGCCAGCAGCACCCAACTGGGCTACGGGCAGTACTTC. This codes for CASSTQLGYGQYF.

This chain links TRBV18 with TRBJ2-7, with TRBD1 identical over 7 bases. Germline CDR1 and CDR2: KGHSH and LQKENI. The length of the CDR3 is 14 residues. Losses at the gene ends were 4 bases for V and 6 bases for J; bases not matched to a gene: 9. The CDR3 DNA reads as TGTGCCAGCTCACGCCCCGGGACAGACTGCGAGCAGTACTTC. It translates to CASSRPGTDCEQYF. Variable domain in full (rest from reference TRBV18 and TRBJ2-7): NAGVMQNPRHLVRRRGQEARLRCSPMKGHSHVYWYRQLPEEGLKFMVYLQKENIIDESGMPKERFSAEFPKEGPSILRIQQVVRGDSAAYFCASSRPGTDCEQYFGPGTRLTVT.

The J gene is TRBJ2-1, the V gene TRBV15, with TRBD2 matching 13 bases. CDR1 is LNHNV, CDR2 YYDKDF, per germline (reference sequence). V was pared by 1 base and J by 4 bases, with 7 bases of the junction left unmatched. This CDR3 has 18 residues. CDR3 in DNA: TGTGCCACCAGCAGAGGGACTAGCGGGAGTGGGGGGTACAATGAGCAGTTCTTC. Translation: CATSRGTSGSGGYNEQFF. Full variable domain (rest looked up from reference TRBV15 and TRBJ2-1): DAMVIQNPRYQVTQFGKPVTLSCSQTLNHNVMYWYQQKSSQAPKLLFHYYDKDFNNEADTPDNFQSRRPNTSFCFLDIRSPGLGDTAMYLCATSRGTSGSGGYNEQFFGPGTRLTVL.

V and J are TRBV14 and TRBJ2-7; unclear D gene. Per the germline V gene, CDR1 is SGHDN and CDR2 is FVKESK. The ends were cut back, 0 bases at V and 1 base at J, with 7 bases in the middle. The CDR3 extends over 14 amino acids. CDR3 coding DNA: TGTGCCAGCAGCCAAGAACAGACTTCCTACGAGCAGTACTTC. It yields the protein CASSQEQTSYEQYF.

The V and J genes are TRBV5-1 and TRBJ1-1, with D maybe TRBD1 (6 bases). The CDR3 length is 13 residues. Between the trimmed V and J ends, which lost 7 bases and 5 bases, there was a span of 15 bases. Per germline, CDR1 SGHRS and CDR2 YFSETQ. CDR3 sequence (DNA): TGCGCCAGCGTCGCCACAGGGAGTACTGAAGCTTTCTTT. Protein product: CASVATGSTEAFF.

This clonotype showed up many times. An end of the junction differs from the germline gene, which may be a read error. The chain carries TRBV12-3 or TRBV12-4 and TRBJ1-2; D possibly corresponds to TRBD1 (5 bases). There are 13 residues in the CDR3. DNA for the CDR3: TGTGCCAACAGTTTCTCTTCGGGGGTTGGCTACACCTTC. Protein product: CANSFSSGVGYTF.

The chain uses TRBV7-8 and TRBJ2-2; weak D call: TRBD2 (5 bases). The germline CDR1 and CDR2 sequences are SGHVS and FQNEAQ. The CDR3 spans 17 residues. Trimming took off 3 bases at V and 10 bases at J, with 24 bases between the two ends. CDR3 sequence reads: CASSFPPHIRGAVELFF. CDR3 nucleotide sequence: TGTGCCAGCAGCTTTCCTCCCCATATCCGGGGAGCGGTGGAGCTGTTTTTT.

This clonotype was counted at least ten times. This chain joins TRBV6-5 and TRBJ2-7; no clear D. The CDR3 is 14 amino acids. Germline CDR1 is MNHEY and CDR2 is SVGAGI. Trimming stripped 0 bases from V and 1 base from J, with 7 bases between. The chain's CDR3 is CASSYSKASYEQYF. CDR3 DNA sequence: TGTGCCAGCAGTTACTCGAAGGCATCCTACGAGCAGTACTTC.

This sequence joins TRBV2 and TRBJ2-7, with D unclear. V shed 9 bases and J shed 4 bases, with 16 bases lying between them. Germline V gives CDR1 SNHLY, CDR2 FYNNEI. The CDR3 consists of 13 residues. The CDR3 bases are TGTGCCAGTGGGCCCCGATTCCCATACGAGCAGTACTTC. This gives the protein CASGPRFPYEQYF.

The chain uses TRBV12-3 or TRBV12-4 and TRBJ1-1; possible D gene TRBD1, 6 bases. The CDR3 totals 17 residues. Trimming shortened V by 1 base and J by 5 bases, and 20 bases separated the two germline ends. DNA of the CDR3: TGTGCCAGCAGTTTAGGTGGAATGGTGGGGGGCGAGACTGAAGCTTTCTTT. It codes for CASSLGGMVGGETEAFF.